Each of the 23 T cell receptor beta chains below was sequenced from the same sample in a study of Ad26.COV2.S vaccination and SARS-CoV-2 variants. Sample treatment: 15 to 20 received Ad26.COV2.S at low or high dose, single or two shots; about five received placebo; per-sample allocation not given. After the first vaccine or placebo injection, samples were drawn on day 63. Sequenced by immunoSEQ multiplex PCR; TCRdb stores in-frame clones only, minus some. The sample includes approximately 460,000 clones, roughly nine tenths seen only once; the top ten take 1.7%. The specimen comprised peripheral blood, sampled in a trial of Ad26.COV2.S vaccine versus placebo. These receptors were taken from a person between 18 and 65 years old who received the Ad26.COV2.S COVID-19 vaccine or a placebo.

The CDR3 DNA reads as TGTGCCAGCAGGCCGCCGGGACGGAACACTGAAGCTTTCTTT. It specifies CASRPPGRNTEAFF. This chain uses TRBV5-5 with TRBJ1-1; a possible D gene is TRBD1 (5 bases). CDR3 length: 14 residues. CDR1 is SGHKS, CDR2 YYEKEE, per germline (reference sequence). Trimming removed 5 bases from V and 1 base from J, with 12 bases in between.

The chain employs TRBV7-9 and TRBJ1-4, with TRBD1 as a possible D gene (5 bases). The CDR3 runs 19 residues. In germline, CDR1 is SEHNR, CDR2 FQNEAQ (reference sequence). V dropped 2 bases and J dropped 7 bases, with 26 bases sitting between them. This CDR3 is CASSLWYGTSSAMREKLFF. Written as DNA, the CDR3 is TGTGCCAGCAGCTTATGGTACGGGACTTCCTCCGCAATGCGTGAAAAACTGTTTTTT.

This chain uses TRBV7-2 with TRBJ1-5; 10 bases match TRBD1. CDR3 size: 17 residues. Germline assignment: CDR1 SGHTA and CDR2 FQGNSA. J gave up 2 bases and V 5 bases, and 9 bases lay outside the gene matches. CDR3 region: CASSPGQGLFGNQPQHF. The CDR3 bases are TGTGCCAGCAGCCCGGGACAGGGGCTCTTCGGCAATCAGCCCCAGCATTTT.

The J gene is TRBJ2-5, the V gene TRBV29-1, with 7 bases that match TRBD1. J lost 4 bases, V lost 4 bases, and 6 bases had no gene match. The CDR3 contains 13 residues. CDR1 SQVTM and CDR2 ANQGSEA come from the germline V gene. For the CDR3, the DNA is TGCAGCGTTGTTCTGACAGGGATAGAGACCCAGTACTTC. Translation gives CSVVLTGIETQYF.

The gene calls are TRBV25-1 and TRBJ1-4, with D perhaps TRBD1 (6 bases). The CDR3 has 15 residues. Trimming took off 2 bases at V and 4 bases at J, with 11 bases between the two ends. The germline CDR1 and CDR2 sequences are MGHDK and SYGVNS. The CDR3 bases are TGTGCCAGCAGTGAACTAACAGGGATTAATGAAAAACTGTTTTTT. Its protein is CASSELTGINEKLFF.

The V call is TRBV4-1, the J call TRBJ1-1, with D unclear. This CDR3 contains 16 residues. The V end was cut by 0 bases, the J end by 8 bases, with 19 bases between. Germline V gives CDR1 MGHRA, CDR2 YSYEKL. The CDR3 sequence: CASSQDSGRHESEAFF. DNA of the CDR3: TGCGCCAGCAGCCAAGATTCGGGCAGGCATGAATCCGAAGCTTTCTTT.

The chain recombines TRBV3-1 (or the pseudogene TRBV3-2) with TRBJ2-7, with 7 bases matching TRBD2. The CDR3 spans 15 residues. With 4 bases clipped from V and 0 bases from J, the junction kept 6 bases outside the gene matches. Germline values: CDR1 LGHDT, CDR2 YNNKEL (reference sequence). This CDR3 reads CASSPTSLSSYEQYF. CDR3 nucleotide sequence: TGTGCCAGCAGCCCGACTAGCCTAAGCTCCTACGAGCAGTACTTC.

The rearrangement uses TRBV7-2 and TRBJ1-3; 11 bases are a match to TRBD1. The CDR3 contains 15 residues. Germline V gives CDR1 SGHTA, CDR2 FQGNSA. V lost 5 bases to trimming and J lost 2 bases; unmatched junction nucleotides: 2. The CDR3 spells CASSKDRGPGNTIYF. The CDR3 coding sequence is TGTGCCAGCAGCAAGGACAGGGGGCCTGGAAACACCATATATTTT.

The J gene is TRBJ2-1, the V gene TRBV4-3; D is undetermined. V was trimmed by 4 bases and J by 3 bases, leaving 10 bases between them. The CDR3 runs to 14 residues. CDR1 and CDR2 from the germline V gene are LGHNA and YSLEER. The CDR3 DNA reads as TGCGCCAGCAGCCGCCGACGTGGCTACAATGAGCAGTTCTTC. Translating it yields CASSRRRGYNEQFF.

The chain uses TRBV6-5 and TRBJ2-7, with D tentatively TRBD1 (5 bases). The CDR3 is 13 amino acids. Deletions cut 3 bases from V and 1 base from J, with 7 bases between. Germline V gene data show CDR1 as MNHEY and CDR2 as SVGAGI. The CDR3 bases are TGTGCCAGCAGTTATCCAGGGTCCTACGAGCAGTACTTC. It encodes CASSYPGSYEQYF.

This rearrangement joins TRBV7-8 to TRBJ2-2; 8 nucleotides match TRBD2. The CDR3 extends over 17 amino acids. The V and J ends lost 5 bases and 3 bases, in that order; junction bases with no gene match: 11. Germline CDR1 and CDR2: SGHVS and FQNEAQ. Here the CDR3 DNA reads TGTGCCAGCAGCGCTATTACTGGGACTAGACACACCGGGGAGCTGTTTTTT. It codes for CASSAITGTRHTGELFF.

The J gene is TRBJ1-2, the V gene TRBV11-2, with D possibly matching TRBD1 (5 bases). V gave up 2 bases and J gave up 8 bases, with 9 bases separating them. Germline V gene lookup returns CDR1 SGHAT and CDR2 FQNNGV. This CDR3 has 12 amino acids. In nucleotides, the CDR3 is TGTGCCAGCAGCTTAAGGGGCGAGGGCTACACCTTC. Protein sequence: CASSLRGEGYTF. Complete variable domain (other parts from reference TRBV11-2 and TRBJ1-2): EAGVAQSPRYKIIEKRQSVAFWCNPISGHATLYWYQQILGQGPKLLIQFQNNGVVDDSQLPKDRFSAERLKGVDSTLKIQPAKLEDSAVYLCASSLRGEGYTFGSGTRLTVV.

The count of this clone is one. The chain joins TRBV3-1 (or the pseudogene TRBV3-2) to TRBJ1-1; D possibly corresponds to TRBD1 (6 bases). V lost 5 bases and J 2 bases, leaving 12 bases between the germline ends. This CDR3 has 14 residues. CDR1 and CDR2 from the germline V gene are LGHDT and YNNKEL (reference sequence). CDR3 in amino acids: CASSFRTVNTEAFF. The CDR3 coding sequence is TGTGCCAGCAGCTTCCGGACAGTCAACACTGAAGCTTTCTTT.

The V and J genes are TRBV5-1 and TRBJ2-7; D not resolved. V lost 3 bases to trimming and J lost 0 bases, with 10 bases between them. This CDR3 is built from 14 residues. Germline V gene data show CDR1 as SGHRS and CDR2 as YFSETQ. The CDR3 DNA reads as TGCGCCAGCAGCTCCCGGGCTCGCTCCTACGAGCAGTACTTC. The encoded protein is CASSSRARSYEQYF.

V is TRBV28 and J is TRBJ1-1; the D gene is possibly TRBD1 (5 bases). The CDR3 is 14 amino acids. Germline V lookup: CDR1 MDHEN, CDR2 SYDVKM. Trimming took off 3 bases at V and 2 bases at J, with 10 bases between the two ends. The CDR3, as DNA: TGTGCCAGCAGTTTCCCAGGGAAAAACACTGAAGCTTTCTTT. Translated, it gives CASSFPGKNTEAFF.

This clone was seen only a few times. V usage is TRBV7-2 and J usage is TRBJ2-7, with D possibly TRBD2 on 6 matching bases. Germline-derived CDR1 and CDR2 are SGHTA and FQGNSA. V dropped 6 bases and J dropped 0 bases, with 9 bases sitting between them. The CDR3 runs to 13 residues. The CDR3 bases are TGTGCCAGCAGTCGGGACTCCTCCTACGAGCAGTACTTC. Encoded protein: CASSRDSSYEQYF.

This sequence joins TRBV6-5 and TRBJ1-6; tentatively, D is TRBD1 (6 bases). Trimming stripped 5 bases from V and 10 bases from J, with 15 bases between. Germline CDR1 MNHEY, CDR2 SVGAGI. The CDR3 totals 14 residues. The CDR3 spells CASSRGGGFSPLHF. The DNA for the CDR3 is TGTGCCAGCAGTAGGGGAGGGGGGTTCTCACCCCTCCACTTT.

V is TRBV2 and J is TRBJ1-2; no clear D. The V and J ends lost 7 bases and 0 bases respectively, with 12 bases between them. Germline CDR1 SNHLY, CDR2 FYNNEI. This CDR3 region has 14 residues. The CDR3 protein is CASNGRPANYGYTF. As DNA, the CDR3 is TGTGCCAGCAACGGGCGGCCCGCTAACTATGGCTACACCTTC.

This clone was seen a single time. The chain carries TRBV28 and TRBJ1-4; TRBD1 agrees at 8 bases. This CDR3 has 13 amino acids. V lost 7 bases and J lost 7; bases outside the gene matches: 5. Germline CDR1 reads MDHEN; CDR2 reads SYDVKM. The CDR3 protein is CASTGGAGEKLFF. CDR3 DNA sequence: TGTGCCAGCACAGGGGGCGCAGGTGAAAAACTGTTTTTT.

The chain couples TRBV30 to TRBJ1-2; D is unresolved. The V gene lost 4 bases and the J gene lost 4 bases, with 16 bases spanning the gap. The CDR3 runs to 14 residues. CDR1 is GTSNPN and CDR2 is SVGIG in the germline V gene (reference sequence). Here the CDR3 reads CAWKVDYHGYGYTF. CDR3 nucleotide sequence: TGTGCCTGGAAGGTTGACTATCACGGCTATGGCTACACCTTC.

The chain has TRBV5-1 and TRBJ1-1; 7 bases match TRBD1. The CDR3 has 15 amino acids. V lost 2 bases and J lost 4; bases outside the gene matches: 8. CDR1 and CDR2 from the germline V gene are SGHRS and YFSETQ. CDR3 in amino acids: CASSFGGQAGTEAFF. The CDR3 nucleotides read TGCGCCAGCAGCTTCGGAGGACAGGCGGGCACTGAAGCTTTCTTT. Combining the CDR3 with reference TRBV5-1 and TRBJ1-1 gives the whole variable domain KAGVTQTPRYLIKTRGQQVTLSCSPISGHRSVSWYQQTPGQGLQFLFEYFSETQRNKGNFPGRFSGRQFSNSRSEMNVSTLELGDSALYLCASSFGGQAGTEAFFGQGTRLTVV.

The genes are TRBV29-1 and TRBJ2-3; 12 nucleotides agree with TRBD2. This CDR3 region has 15 residues. Germline CDR1 and CDR2: SQVTM and ANQGSEA. J lost 2 bases, V lost 6 bases, and 6 bases had no gene match. CDR3 in DNA: TGCAGCGTCGCCGGACTAGCGGGACTCACAGATACGCAGTATTTT. The encoded protein is CSVAGLAGLTDTQYF.

This chain uses TRBV6-6 with TRBJ2-7, with D hard to call. The CDR3 has 12 residues. CDR1 and CDR2 (germline): MNHNY, SVGAGI (reference sequence). V was cut by 5 bases and J by 3 bases, with 8 bases left in between. CDR3 nucleotide sequence: TGTGCCAGCAGTCGAGACGGCTACGAGCAGTACTTC. It codes for CASSRDGYEQYF.